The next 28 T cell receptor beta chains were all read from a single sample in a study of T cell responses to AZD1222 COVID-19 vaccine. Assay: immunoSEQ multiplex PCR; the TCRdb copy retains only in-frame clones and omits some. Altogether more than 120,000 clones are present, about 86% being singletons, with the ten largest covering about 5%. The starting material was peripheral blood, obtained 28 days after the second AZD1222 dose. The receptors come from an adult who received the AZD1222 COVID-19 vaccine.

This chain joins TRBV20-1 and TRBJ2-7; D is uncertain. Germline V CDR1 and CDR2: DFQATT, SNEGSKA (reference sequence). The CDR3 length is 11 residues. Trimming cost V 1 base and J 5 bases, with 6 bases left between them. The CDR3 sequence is CSARGKHEQYF. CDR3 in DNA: TGCAGTGCTAGAGGAAAGCACGAGCAGTACTTC.

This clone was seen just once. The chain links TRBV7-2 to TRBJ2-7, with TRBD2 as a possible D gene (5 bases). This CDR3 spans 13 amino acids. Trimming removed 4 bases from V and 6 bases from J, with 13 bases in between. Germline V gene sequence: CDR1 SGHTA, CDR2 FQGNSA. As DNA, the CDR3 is TGTGCCAGCAGCTCACGGACGGCGGGCGAGCAGTACTTC. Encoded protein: CASSSRTAGEQYF. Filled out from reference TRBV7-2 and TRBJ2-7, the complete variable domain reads GAGVSQSPSNKVTEKGKDVELRCDPISGHTALYWYRQSLGQGLEFLIYFQGNSAPDKSGLPSDRFSAERTGGSVSTLTIQRTQQEDSAVYLCASSSRTAGEQYFGPGTRLTVT.

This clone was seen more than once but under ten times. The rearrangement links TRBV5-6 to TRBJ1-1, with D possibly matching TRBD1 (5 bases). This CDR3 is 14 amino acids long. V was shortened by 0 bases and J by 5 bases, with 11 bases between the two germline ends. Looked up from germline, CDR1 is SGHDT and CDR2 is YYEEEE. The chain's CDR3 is CASSLGGGGTEAFF. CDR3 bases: TGTGCCAGCAGCTTGGGCGGGGGAGGGACTGAAGCTTTCTTT.

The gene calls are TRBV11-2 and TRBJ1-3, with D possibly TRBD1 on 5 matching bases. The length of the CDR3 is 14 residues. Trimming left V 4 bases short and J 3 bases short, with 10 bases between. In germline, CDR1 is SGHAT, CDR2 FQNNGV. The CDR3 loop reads CASSWGRVGNTIYF. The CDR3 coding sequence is TGTGCCAGCAGCTGGGGCAGGGTTGGAAACACCATATATTTT. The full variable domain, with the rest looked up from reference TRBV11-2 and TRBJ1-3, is EAGVAQSPRYKIIEKRQSVAFWCNPISGHATLYWYQQILGQGPKLLIQFQNNGVVDDSQLPKDRFSAERLKGVDSTLKIQPAKLEDSAVYLCASSWGRVGNTIYFGEGSWLTVV.

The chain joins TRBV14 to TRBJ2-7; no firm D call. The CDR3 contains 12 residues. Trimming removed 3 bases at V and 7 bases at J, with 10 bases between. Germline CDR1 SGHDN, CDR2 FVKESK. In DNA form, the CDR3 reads TGTGCCAGCAGCCACTCCTACCGGGAGCAGTACTTC. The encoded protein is CASSHSYREQYF. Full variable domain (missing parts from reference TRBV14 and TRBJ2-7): EAGVTQFPSHSVIEKGQTVTLRCDPISGHDNLYWYRRVMGKEIKFLLHFVKESKQDESGMPNNRFLAERTGGTYSTLKVQPAELEDSGVYFCASSHSYREQYFGPGTRLTVT.

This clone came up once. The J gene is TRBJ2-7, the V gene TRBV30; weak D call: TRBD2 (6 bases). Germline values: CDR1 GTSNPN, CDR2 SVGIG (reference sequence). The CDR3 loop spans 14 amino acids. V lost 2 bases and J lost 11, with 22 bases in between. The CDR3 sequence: CAWSPRGGSRREYF. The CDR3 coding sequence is TGTGCCTGGAGTCCCCGCGGAGGGAGCCGGCGAGAGTACTTC.

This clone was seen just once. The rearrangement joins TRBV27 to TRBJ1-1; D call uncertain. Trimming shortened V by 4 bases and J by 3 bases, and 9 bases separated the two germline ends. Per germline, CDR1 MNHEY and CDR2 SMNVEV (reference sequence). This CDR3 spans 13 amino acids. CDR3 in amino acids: CASSSQEYTEAFF. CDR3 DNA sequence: TGTGCCAGCAGTTCACAAGAATACACTGAAGCTTTCTTT.

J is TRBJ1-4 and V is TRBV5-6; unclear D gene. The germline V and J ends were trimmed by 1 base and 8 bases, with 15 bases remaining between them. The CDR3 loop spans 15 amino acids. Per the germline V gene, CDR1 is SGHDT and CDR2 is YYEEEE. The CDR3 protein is CASSLLGSLGEKLFF. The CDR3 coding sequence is TGTGCCAGCAGCTTGTTGGGGTCTTTAGGGGAAAAACTGTTTTTT.

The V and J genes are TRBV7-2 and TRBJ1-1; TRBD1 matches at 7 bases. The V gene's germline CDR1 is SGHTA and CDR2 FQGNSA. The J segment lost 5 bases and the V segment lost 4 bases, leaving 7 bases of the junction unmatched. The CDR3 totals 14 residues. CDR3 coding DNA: TGTGCCAGCAGCTCCCGCCCAGGGGGGACTGAAGCTTTCTTT. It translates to CASSSRPGGTEAFF.

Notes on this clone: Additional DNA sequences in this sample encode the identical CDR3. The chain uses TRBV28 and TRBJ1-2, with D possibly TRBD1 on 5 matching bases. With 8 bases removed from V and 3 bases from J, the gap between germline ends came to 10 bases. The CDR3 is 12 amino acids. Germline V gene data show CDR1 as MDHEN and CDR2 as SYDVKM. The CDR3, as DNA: TGTGCCAGCTCACCAGGGCACTATGGCTACACCTTC. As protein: CASSPGHYGYTF.

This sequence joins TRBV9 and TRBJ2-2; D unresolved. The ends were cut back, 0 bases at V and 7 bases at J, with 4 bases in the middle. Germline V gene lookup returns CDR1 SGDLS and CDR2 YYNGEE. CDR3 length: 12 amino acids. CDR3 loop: CASSVGDGELFF. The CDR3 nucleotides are TGTGCCAGCAGCGTAGGGGACGGGGAGCTGTTTTTT.

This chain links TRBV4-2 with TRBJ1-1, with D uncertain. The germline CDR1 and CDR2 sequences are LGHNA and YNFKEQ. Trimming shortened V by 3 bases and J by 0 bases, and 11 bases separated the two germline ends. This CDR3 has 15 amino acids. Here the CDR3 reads CASSHSAALNTEAFF. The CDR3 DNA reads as TGTGCCAGCAGCCACTCTGCAGCTTTGAACACTGAAGCTTTCTTT.

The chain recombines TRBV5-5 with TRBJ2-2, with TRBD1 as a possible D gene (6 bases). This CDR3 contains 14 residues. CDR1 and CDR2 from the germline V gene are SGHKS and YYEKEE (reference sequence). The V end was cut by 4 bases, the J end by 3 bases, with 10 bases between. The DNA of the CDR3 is TGTGCCAGCAGCATAGACAGGCACACCGGGGAGCTGTTTTTT. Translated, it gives CASSIDRHTGELFF.

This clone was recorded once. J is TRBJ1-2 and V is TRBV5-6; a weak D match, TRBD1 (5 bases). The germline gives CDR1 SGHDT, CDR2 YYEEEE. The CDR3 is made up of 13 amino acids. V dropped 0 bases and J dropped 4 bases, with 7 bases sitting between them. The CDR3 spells CASSLEGTYGYTF. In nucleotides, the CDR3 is TGTGCCAGCAGCTTGGAAGGGACCTATGGCTACACCTTC.

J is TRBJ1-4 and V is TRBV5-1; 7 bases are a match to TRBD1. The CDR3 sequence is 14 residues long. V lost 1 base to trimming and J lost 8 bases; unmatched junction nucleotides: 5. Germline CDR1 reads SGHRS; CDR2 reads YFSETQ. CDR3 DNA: TGCGCCAGCAGCTTGACAGGGGCTGGCGAAAAACTGTTTTTT. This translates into CASSLTGAGEKLFF.

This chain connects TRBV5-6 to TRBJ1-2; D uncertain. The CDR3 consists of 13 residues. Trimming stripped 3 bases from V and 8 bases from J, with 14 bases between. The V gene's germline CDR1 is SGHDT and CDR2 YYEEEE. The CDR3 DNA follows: TGTGCCAGCAGCTCCGGCGGAGGGATGGGCTACACCTTC. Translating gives CASSSGGGMGYTF. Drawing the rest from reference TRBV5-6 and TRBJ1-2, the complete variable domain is DAGVTQSPTHLIKTRGQQVTLRCSPKSGHDTVSWYQQALGQGPQFIFQYYEEEERQRGNFPDRFSGHQFPNYSSELNVNALLLGDSALYLCASSSGGGMGYTFGSGTRLTVV.

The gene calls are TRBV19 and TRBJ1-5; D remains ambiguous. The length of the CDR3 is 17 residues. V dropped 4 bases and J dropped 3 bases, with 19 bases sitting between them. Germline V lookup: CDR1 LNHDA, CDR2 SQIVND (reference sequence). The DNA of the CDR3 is TGTGCCAGTAGTACACCCTTTGGGTTTACGAACAATCAGCCCCAGCATTTT. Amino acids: CASSTPFGFTNNQPQHF.

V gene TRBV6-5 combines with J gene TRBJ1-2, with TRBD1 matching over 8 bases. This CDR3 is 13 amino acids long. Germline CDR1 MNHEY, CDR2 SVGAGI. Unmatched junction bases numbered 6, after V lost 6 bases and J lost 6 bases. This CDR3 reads CASRQGAEDGYTF. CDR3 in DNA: TGTGCCAGCAGGCAGGGGGCAGAGGATGGCTACACCTTC.

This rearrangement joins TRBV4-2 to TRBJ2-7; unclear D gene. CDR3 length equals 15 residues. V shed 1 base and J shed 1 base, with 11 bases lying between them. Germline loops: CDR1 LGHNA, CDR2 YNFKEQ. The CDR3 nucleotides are TGTGCCAGCAGCCAAGGTCGCAGGATATCCTACGAGCAGTACTTC. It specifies CASSQGRRISYEQYF.

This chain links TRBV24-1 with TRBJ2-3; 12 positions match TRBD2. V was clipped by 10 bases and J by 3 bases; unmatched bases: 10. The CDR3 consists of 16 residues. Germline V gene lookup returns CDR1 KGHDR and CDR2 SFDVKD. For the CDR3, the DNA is TGTGCCACGCCGACTAGCGGGGGCCCCACGACAGATACGCAGTATTTT. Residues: CATPTSGGPTTDTQYF.

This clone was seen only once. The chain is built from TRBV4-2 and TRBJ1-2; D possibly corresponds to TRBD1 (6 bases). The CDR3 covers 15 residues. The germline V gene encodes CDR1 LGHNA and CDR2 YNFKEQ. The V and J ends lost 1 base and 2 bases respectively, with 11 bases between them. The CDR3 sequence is CASSQAAGVNYGYTF. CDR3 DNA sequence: TGTGCCAGCAGCCAAGCGGCAGGGGTAAACTATGGCTACACCTTC.

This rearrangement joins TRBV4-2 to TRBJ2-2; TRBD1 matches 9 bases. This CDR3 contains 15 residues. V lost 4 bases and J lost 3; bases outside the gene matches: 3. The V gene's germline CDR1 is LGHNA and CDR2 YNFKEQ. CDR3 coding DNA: TGTGCCAGCAGCCCCTGGACAGGGGACACCGGGGAGCTGTTTTTT. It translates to CASSPWTGDTGELFF.

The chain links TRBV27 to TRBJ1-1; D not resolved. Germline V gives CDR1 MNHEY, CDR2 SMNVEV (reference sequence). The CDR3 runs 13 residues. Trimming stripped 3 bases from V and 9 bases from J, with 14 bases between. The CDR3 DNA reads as TGTGCCAGCAGTTTCGAGGTCACACACAAAGCTTTCTTT. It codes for CASSFEVTHKAFF.

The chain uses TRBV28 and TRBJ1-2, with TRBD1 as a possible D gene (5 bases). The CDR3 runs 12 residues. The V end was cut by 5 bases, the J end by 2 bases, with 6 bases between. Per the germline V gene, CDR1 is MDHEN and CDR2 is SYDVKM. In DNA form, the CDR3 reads TGTGCCAGCAGTGGACACAACTATGGCTACACCTTC. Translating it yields CASSGHNYGYTF.

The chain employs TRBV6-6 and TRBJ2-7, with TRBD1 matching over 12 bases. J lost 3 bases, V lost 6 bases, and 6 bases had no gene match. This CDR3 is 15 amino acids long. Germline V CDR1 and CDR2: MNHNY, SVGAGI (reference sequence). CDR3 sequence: CASRAGQGAGYEQYF. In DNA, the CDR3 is TGTGCCAGCAGGGCGGGACAGGGGGCGGGCTACGAGCAGTACTTC.

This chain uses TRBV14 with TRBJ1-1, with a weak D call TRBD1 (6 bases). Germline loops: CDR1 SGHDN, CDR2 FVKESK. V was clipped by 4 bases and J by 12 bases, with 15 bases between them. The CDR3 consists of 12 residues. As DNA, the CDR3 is TGTGCCAGCAGCCCTTCCGGGACAACGACTTTCTTT. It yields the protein CASSPSGTTTFF.

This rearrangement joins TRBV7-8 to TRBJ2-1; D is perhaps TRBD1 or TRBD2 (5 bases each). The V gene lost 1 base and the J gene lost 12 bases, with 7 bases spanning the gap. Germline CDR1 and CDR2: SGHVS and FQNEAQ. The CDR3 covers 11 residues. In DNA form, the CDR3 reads TGTGCCAGCAGCTTAGTCGGGACGCAGTTCTTC. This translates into CASSLVGTQFF. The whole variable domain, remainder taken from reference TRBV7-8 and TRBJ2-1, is GAGVSQSPRYKVAKRGQDVALRCDPISGHVSLFWYQQALGQGPEFLTYFQNEAQLDKSGLPSDRFFAERPEGSVSTLKIQRTQQEDSAVYLCASSLVGTQFFGPGTRLTVL.

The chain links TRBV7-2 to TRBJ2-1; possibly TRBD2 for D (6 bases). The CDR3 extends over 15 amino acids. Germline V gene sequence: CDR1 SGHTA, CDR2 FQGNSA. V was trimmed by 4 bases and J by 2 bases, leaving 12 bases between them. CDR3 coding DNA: TGTGCCAGCAGCTCTGGTACGGGGGCCTACAATGAGCAGTTCTTC. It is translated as CASSSGTGAYNEQFF.